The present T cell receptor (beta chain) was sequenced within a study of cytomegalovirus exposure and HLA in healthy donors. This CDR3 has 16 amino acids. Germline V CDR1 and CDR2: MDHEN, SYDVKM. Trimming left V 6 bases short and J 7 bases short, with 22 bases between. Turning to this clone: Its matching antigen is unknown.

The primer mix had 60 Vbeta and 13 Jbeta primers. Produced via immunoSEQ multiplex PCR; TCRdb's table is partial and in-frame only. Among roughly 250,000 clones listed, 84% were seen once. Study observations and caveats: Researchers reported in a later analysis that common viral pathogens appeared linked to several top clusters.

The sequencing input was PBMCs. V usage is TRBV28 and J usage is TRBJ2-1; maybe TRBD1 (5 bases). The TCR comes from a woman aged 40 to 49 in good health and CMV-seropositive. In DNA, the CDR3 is TGTGCCAGCAGCCTATGGTGGCAGGGATTAGGTAATGAGCAGTTCTTC. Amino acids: CASSLWWQGLGNEQFF.